These 29 T cell receptor beta chains originate from one sample sequenced in a study of tumor-infiltrating lymphocytes in primary liver carcinoma. The authors took blood RNA from unsorted whole blood and also extracted germline DNA. Total RNA (approximately 500 ng) served as template for TCR beta cDNA synthesis primed by a constant-region primer. Libraries of TCR beta came from three nested multiplex PCR rounds with slightly modified ARM-PCR. Researchers ran the first two PCR rounds for roughly 11 cycles each with TRBV1-TRBV30 forward primers and a C-beta reverse primer. TCRdb re-analysed the multiplex PCR reads in MiXCR, keeping a single row per CDR3 protein. The table lists 250,000 to 350,000 distinct CDR3 sequences, around three fifths of them singletons, with over 15% in the top ten. Sequenced material: peripheral blood. These receptors originate from a woman in her thirties with primary liver carcinoma and hepatitis B virus infection.

The sample holds one count of this clonotype. A much larger clone differs by one base, so this may be a read error. The chain joins TRBV6-5 to TRBJ1-2; possible D gene TRBD1, 5 bases. The germline V gene encodes CDR1 MNHEY and CDR2 SVGAGI. V was cut by 4 bases and J by 8 bases, with 20 bases left in between. CDR3 length equals 15 residues. The CDR3 DNA sequence: TGTGCCAGCAGTTTCGACGTGACAGCCCTCGCGGGCTACACCTTC. Encoded protein: CASSFDVTALAGYTF.

Many counts were recorded for this clonotype. This rearrangement joins TRBV12-3 or TRBV12-4 to TRBJ2-3, with 8 positions matching TRBD2. This CDR3 region has 13 residues. V was pared by 3 bases and J by 10 bases, with 6 bases of the junction left unmatched. This CDR3 reads CASSLTGGPPQYF. In DNA, the CDR3 is TGTGCCAGCAGTTTGACGGGAGGGCCTCCGCAGTATTTT.

The gene calls are TRBV6-2 or TRBV6-3 and TRBJ2-7; no clear D. The germline V and J ends were trimmed by 0 bases and 5 bases, with 8 bases remaining between them. Germline CDR1 MNHEY, CDR2 SVGEGT. The CDR3 has 13 amino acids. CDR3 bases: TGTGCCAGCAGTTACTCAGGGTGGCACGAGCAGTACTTC. Amino acids: CASSYSGWHEQYF.

This clonotype showed up many times. CDR3 sequence reads: CASSGQGYNTDTQYF. The CDR3 region has the DNA TGTGCCAGCAGCGGGCAGGGGTATAATACAGATACGCAGTATTTT. The V gene is TRBV11-2, the J gene TRBJ2-3, with D perhaps matching TRBD1 (6 bases). Trimming left V 5 bases short and J 3 bases short, with 15 bases between. Germline CDR1 and CDR2: SGHAT and FQNNGV. The length of the CDR3 is 15 residues.

This clonotype was observed a handful of times. The chain is built from TRBV6-2 or TRBV6-3 and TRBJ1-1; tentatively, D is TRBD1 (5 bases). The CDR3 totals 13 residues. Trimming pared 7 bases from V and 6 bases from J, leaving 15 bases between. CDR1 is MNHEY and CDR2 is SVGEGT in the germline V gene. The DNA for the CDR3 is TGTGCCAGCAAGCTCGCAGGGTACGCTGAAGCTTTCTTT. As protein: CASKLAGYAEAFF.

There are a few counts of this clonotype. As the CDR3 is not closed by the conserved phenylalanine or tryptophan, this likely results from a read error. J is TRBJ2-7 and V is TRBV4-3; 8 bases agree with TRBD1. Germline assignment: CDR1 LGHNA and CDR2 YSLEER. V shed 0 bases and J 7 bases; nucleotides not matched to a gene: 8. CDR3 length equals 15 residues. Here the CDR3 DNA reads TGCGCCAGCAGCCAAGAATGGCAGGGGGCGAGAGAGCAGTACCTC. Amino acids: CASSQEWQGAREQYL.

In its sample, this clonotype was seen a few times. J is TRBJ1-1 and V is TRBV6-2 or TRBV6-3, with no clear D. The CDR3 has 12 residues. V was clipped by 2 bases and J by 2 bases, with 3 bases between them. Germline CDR1 is MNHEY and CDR2 is SVGEGT. The CDR3 loop reads CASSYPNTEAFF. The CDR3 bases are TGTGCCAGCAGTTACCCAAACACTGAAGCTTTCTTT.

The table lists this clonotype with many counts. J is TRBJ2-1 and V is TRBV12-3 or TRBV12-4; 7 bases map to TRBD2. J was trimmed by 2 bases and V by 7 bases; bases with no gene match: 8. CDR3 size: 15 residues. CDR3: CASKISGIAYNEQFF. CDR3 nucleotide sequence: TGTGCCAGCAAGATCAGCGGGATCGCCTACAATGAGCAGTTCTTC.

A note on this clonotype: In this CDR3 the conserved last residue, phenylalanine or tryptophan, is missing, so a read error is likely. The limits of the CDR3 on the DNA are not certain, so only TCRdb's listed CDR3 is given. This chain joins TRBV11-3 and TRBJ2-7; the table's D call, TRBD1, has no DNA check behind it. The CDR3 sequence runs 12 residues, both termini included. Germline V gives CDR1 SGHNT, CDR2 YENEEA. CDR3 region: CASSLGGIERYL.

This clonotype appeared a single time. A single base separates this from a much larger clone, so it may be a read error. The V call is TRBV6-5, the J call TRBJ2-2; D is perhaps TRBD2 (5 bases). The CDR3 contains 17 residues. Trimming left V 6 bases short and J 3 bases short, with 20 bases between. CDR1 and CDR2 from the germline V gene are MNHEY and SVGAGI. The CDR3 is CASSPERTGWDTGELFF. CDR3 DNA sequence: TGTGCCAGCAGCCCGGAGAGGACGGGATGGGACACCGGGGAGCTGTTTTTT.

This clonotype was detected ten times or more. This chain connects TRBV12-3 or TRBV12-4 to TRBJ2-4; no clear D gene. The V gene lost 6 bases and the J gene lost 1 base, with 13 bases spanning the gap. CDR3 size: 15 residues. Here the CDR3 DNA reads TGTGCCAGCAGGGACGGTCTAGGGGCCAAAAACATTCAGTACTTC. Translating gives CASRDGLGAKNIQYF.

Worth noting for this clonotype: A much larger clonotype is one base distant, so this may be a read error. The chain has TRBV7-9 and TRBJ2-2; no definite D call. The V and J ends lost 5 bases and 6 bases respectively, with 10 bases between them. The germline gives CDR1 SEHNR, CDR2 FQNEAQ (reference sequence). The CDR3 runs 13 residues. The CDR3 region has the DNA TGTGCCAGCAGCCCTGTCAACTCCGGGGAGCTGTTTTTT. It yields the protein CASSPVNSGELFF. Drawing the rest from reference TRBV7-9 and TRBJ2-2, the complete variable domain is DTGVSQNPRHKITKRGQNVTFRCDPISEHNRLYWYRQTLGQGPEFLTYFQNEAQLEKSRLLSDRFSAERPKGSFSTLEIQRTEQGDSAMYLCASSPVNSGELFFGEGSRLTVL.

The rearrangement joins TRBV19 to TRBJ2-6; D is undetermined. The CDR3 is 14 amino acids. The germline V gene has CDR1 LNHDA and CDR2 SQIVND (reference sequence). Trimming removed 11 bases at V and 0 bases at J, with 11 bases between. The CDR3 nucleotides are TGTGCCTCATCCTGGGGCTCTGGGGCCAACGTCCTGACTTTC. Protein product: CASSWGSGANVLTF.

V and J are TRBV6-1 and TRBJ2-7; 10 positions agree with TRBD2. The CDR3 consists of 13 residues. V shed 7 bases and J 6 bases; nucleotides not matched to a gene: 6. Germline V gives CDR1 MNHNS, CDR2 SASEGT. CDR3 in DNA: TGTGCCAGCATAAATAGCGGGAGGAGCGAGCAGTACTTC. It specifies CASINSGRSEQYF.

With respect to this clonotype: A much larger clone is a single base away; this may be a read error. This chain uses TRBV6-2 or TRBV6-3 with TRBJ2-5; D ambiguous. Germline assignment: CDR1 MNHEY and CDR2 SVGEGT. The length of the CDR3 is 14 residues. The CDR3 loop is CASSYDMYQEAQYF. The CDR3 bases are TGTGCCAGCAGTTACGACATGTACCAAGAGGCCCAGTACTTC.

There are many counts of this clonotype. This chain joins TRBV6-1 and TRBJ2-7; D uncertain. CDR1 and CDR2 from the germline V gene are MNHNS and SASEGT. The CDR3 sequence is 14 residues long. The V gene lost 3 bases and the J gene lost 6 bases, with 15 bases spanning the gap. The CDR3 nucleotides are TGTGCCAGCAGTGATTCACATTCTGGATCCGAGCAGTACTTC. It codes for CASSDSHSGSEQYF.

This clonotype occurred many times. The chain is built from TRBV12-3 or TRBV12-4 and TRBJ1-5; a weak D match, TRBD1 (5 bases). V was trimmed by 4 bases and J by 6 bases, leaving 16 bases between them. CDR3 length: 15 amino acids. CDR3 loop: CASSSPSGVRQPQHF. CDR3 nucleotides: TGTGCCAGCAGTTCGCCCTCGGGGGTTCGTCAGCCCCAGCATTTT.

This rearrangement joins TRBV6-5 to TRBJ2-1, with D unclear. The CDR3 totals 12 residues. V lost 6 bases, J lost 10 bases, and 13 bases lay in between. Germline CDR1 is MNHEY and CDR2 is SVGAGI. The CDR3 DNA reads TGTGCCAGCAGACCAGTGGTGGGGGAGCAGTTCTTC. Encoded protein: CASRPVVGEQFF.

This clonotype was picked up a small number of times. One junction end disagrees with the germline gene, perhaps due to a read error. The chain has TRBV7-9 and TRBJ2-5, with D perhaps matching TRBD2 (5 bases). The germline CDR1 and CDR2 sequences are SEHNR and FQNEAQ (reference sequence). The CDR3 length is 15 residues. In nucleotides, the CDR3 is TGTGCCAGCAGCTTAGAGGTTAGCGTAAAAGAGACTCAGTACTTC. Amino acid sequence: CASSLEVSVKETQYF.

This clonotype was counted at least ten times. V gene TRBV29-1 combines with J gene TRBJ2-7; 7 nucleotides agree with TRBD1. J lost 2 bases, V lost 7 bases, and 8 bases had no gene match. CDR3 size: 13 residues. The germline V gene encodes CDR1 SQVTM and CDR2 ANQGSEA. CDR3 in DNA: TGCAGCGGAACAACAGGGGAACCCTACGAGCAGTACTTC. Its protein product is CSGTTGEPYEQYF.

This clonotype was observed many times. The rearrangement links TRBV12-3 or TRBV12-4 to TRBJ2-5; 9 nucleotides agree with TRBD2. V dropped 0 bases and J dropped 2; count of bases not matched to a gene: 4. CDR3 length: 16 residues. CDR3 residues: CASSLALTSGQETQYF. The CDR3 DNA follows: TGTGCCAGCAGTTTAGCCCTGACTAGCGGACAAGAGACCCAGTACTTC.

This clonotype was observed a few times. V gene TRBV7-9 combines with J gene TRBJ1-4; D uncertain. Germline V gene sequence: CDR1 SEHNR, CDR2 FQNEAQ (reference sequence). There are 15 residues in the CDR3. Trimming removed 3 bases at V and 5 bases at J, with 13 bases between. The CDR3 sequence: CASSFGFNMNEKLFF. Here the CDR3 DNA reads TGTGCCAGCAGCTTCGGTTTCAATATGAATGAAAAACTGTTTTTT. The whole variable domain, filled in from reference TRBV7-9 and TRBJ1-4, reads DTGVSQNPRHKITKRGQNVTFRCDPISEHNRLYWYRQTLGQGPEFLTYFQNEAQLEKSRLLSDRFSAERPKGSFSTLEIQRTEQGDSAMYLCASSFGFNMNEKLFFGSGTQLSVL.

Concerning this clonotype: A much larger clone sits a single nucleotide away, making a read error possible. The chain carries TRBV6-1 and TRBJ1-5; 9 bases fit TRBD1. Per the germline V gene, CDR1 is MNHNS and CDR2 is SASEGT. This CDR3 has 14 amino acids. CDR3: CASRRTGENRPQHF. Here the CDR3 DNA reads TGTGCCAGCCGACGGACAGGGGAAAATCGGCCCCAGCATTTT.

This clonotype came up many times. This chain joins TRBV11-3 and TRBJ1-4; D ambiguous. From germline, CDR1 is SGHNT and CDR2 YENEEA. The CDR3 contains 15 residues. Trimming shortened V by 6 bases and J by 5 bases, and 16 bases separated the two germline ends. The CDR3 sequence is CASSPLASTNEKLFF. In DNA, the CDR3 is TGTGCCAGCAGTCCATTGGCAAGCACGAATGAAAAACTGTTTTTT.

This clonotype was seen only a few times. A single base separates this from a much larger clone, so it may be a read error. The missing conserved phenylalanine or tryptophan at the end of this CDR3 makes a read error likely. CDR3 coding DNA: TGTGCCAGCAGTGACCGATGGGAGCAGTACCTC. Amino acids: CASSDRWEQYL. The chain recombines TRBV6-5 with TRBJ2-7; no definite D call. The CDR3 sequence is 11 residues long. V lost 5 bases to trimming and J lost 7 bases, with 9 bases between them. From germline, CDR1 is MNHEY and CDR2 SVGAGI.

The chain carries TRBV29-1 and TRBJ2-7, with D unresolved. CDR3 length: 13 residues. The germline CDR1 and CDR2 sequences are SQVTM and ANQGSEA. V lost 4 bases and J 2 bases, leaving 12 bases between the germline ends. The CDR3 spells CSVGGGGPYEQYF. In DNA, the CDR3 is TGCAGCGTTGGTGGCGGTGGACCCTACGAGCAGTACTTC.

The chain uses TRBV12-3 or TRBV12-4 and TRBJ2-1, with D possibly being TRBD2 (7 bases). The CDR3 has 17 amino acids. Deletions cut 10 bases from V and 0 bases from J, with 22 bases between. The CDR3 region is CANGEGGGSLSYNEQFF. In DNA form, the CDR3 reads TGTGCCAACGGGGAGGGGGGCGGGTCTCTCTCCTACAATGAGCAGTTCTTC.

This clonotype came up a few times. The V and J genes are TRBV12-3 or TRBV12-4 and TRBJ2-3; TRBD1 might be the D (5 bases). CDR3 length: 12 residues. V lost 6 bases to trimming and J lost 4 bases, with 8 bases between them. The CDR3 sequence is CASRRQPDTQYF. CDR3 coding DNA: TGTGCCAGCAGAAGACAGCCAGATACGCAGTATTTT.

About this clonotype: Being one base from a much bigger clone, this may be a read error. V usage is TRBV29-1 and J usage is TRBJ2-1, with 9 nucleotides matching TRBD2. V trimming: 7 bases; J trimming: 13 bases; junction bases outside the gene matches: 14. Germline loops: CDR1 SQVTM, CDR2 ANQGSEA. The CDR3 has 13 residues. Here the CDR3 DNA reads TGCAGCGGGGGAGCGGCTAGCGGGATGCAACAGTTCTTC. Its protein product is CSGGAASGMQQFF.